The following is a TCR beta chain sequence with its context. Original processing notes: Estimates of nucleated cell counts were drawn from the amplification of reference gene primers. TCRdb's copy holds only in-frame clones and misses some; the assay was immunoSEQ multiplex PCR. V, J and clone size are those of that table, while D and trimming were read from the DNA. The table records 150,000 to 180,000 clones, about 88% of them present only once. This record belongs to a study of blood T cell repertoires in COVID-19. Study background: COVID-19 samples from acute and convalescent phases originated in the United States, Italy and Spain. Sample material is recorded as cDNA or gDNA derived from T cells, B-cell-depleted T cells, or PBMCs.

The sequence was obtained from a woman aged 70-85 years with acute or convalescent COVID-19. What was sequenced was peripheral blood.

The CDR3 sequence is CSASRGQPQHF. The CDR3 DNA is TGCAGTGCTAGTAGGGGCCAGCCCCAGCATTTT. This chain uses TRBV20-1 with TRBJ1-5; TRBD1 is a possible D gene (5 bases). CDR3 length: 11 amino acids. Per the germline V gene, CDR1 is DFQATT and CDR2 is SNEGSKA (reference sequence). V was clipped by 3 bases and J by 7 bases, with 7 bases between them.